What follows are 20 T cell receptor beta chains derived from one specimen sequenced in a study of blood T cell repertoires in COVID-19 (TCRdb year 2020). Libraries were prepared through the immunoSEQ multiplex PCR assay. Not all clones reach the TCRdb copy of this immuneACCESS table, which keeps in-frame sequences only. Checked studies attribute under half of the gap to unresolved V genes and leave the rest unexplained. This sample gives roughly 150,000 clones in total; roughly 80% of them show up just once. Of the sample, around 0.62% is held by the ten largest clones. Sequencing was done on a sample of peripheral blood. The source is a man aged 60-69 years with acute or convalescent COVID-19.

The chain is built from TRBV7-9 and TRBJ2-1; 11 nucleotides line up with TRBD2. The germline CDR1 and CDR2 sequences are SEHNR and FQNEAQ (reference sequence). V shed 5 bases, J shed 4 bases, and the junction held 7 bases outside the gene matches. CDR3 length: 16 amino acids. The CDR3 region is CASSNYGTSGYNEQFF. CDR3 bases: TGTGCCAGCAGCAATTATGGGACTAGCGGTTACAATGAGCAGTTCTTC.

The chain has TRBV29-1 and TRBJ1-2, with TRBD1 identical over 7 bases. The CDR3 is made up of 14 amino acids. The ends lost 5 bases at V and 1 base at J; junction bases unmatched: 7. Germline V gene lookup returns CDR1 SQVTM and CDR2 ANQGSEA. DNA of the CDR3: TGCAGCGTTTTCGGGACAGCTATTAACTATGGCTACACCTTC. The encoded protein is CSVFGTAINYGYTF.

The chain couples TRBV19 to TRBJ2-1; D perhaps matches TRBD2 (6 bases). V was shortened by 5 bases and J by 2 bases, with 13 bases between the two germline ends. CDR3 size: 15 residues. Looked up from germline, CDR1 is LNHDA and CDR2 is SQIVND (reference sequence). CDR3 nucleotide sequence: TGTGCCAGTAGTCGGGGGAGAGGGGCCTACAATGAGCAGTTCTTC. Translating gives CASSRGRGAYNEQFF.

The V gene is TRBV5-4, the J gene TRBJ1-5; 8 bases are shared with TRBD1. CDR1 and CDR2 from the germline V gene are SGHNT and YYREEE (reference sequence). The trim removed 2 bases at V and 2 bases at J, leaving 9 bases unmatched. This CDR3 comprises 17 residues. CDR3 residues: CASSLGQGPYGNQPQHF. CDR3 coding DNA: TGTGCCAGCAGCTTAGGACAGGGCCCCTATGGCAATCAGCCCCAGCATTTT.

Remarks on this clone: The sample has other DNA sequences that encode this CDR3 too. This chain links TRBV19 with TRBJ1-5, with D maybe TRBD1 (6 bases). Germline V CDR1 and CDR2: LNHDA, SQIVND (reference sequence). V lost 6 bases and J 4 bases, leaving 7 bases between the germline ends. CDR3 length equals 12 residues. The DNA for the CDR3 is TGTGCCAGTAGCCAGGGGAATCAGCCCCAGCATTTT. Its protein product is CASSQGNQPQHF.

The count of this clone is one. J is TRBJ2-3 and V is TRBV6-7; the match to TRBD2 covers 12 bases. TRBV6-7 belongs to the ORF category, with a function that is uncertain. The junction had 7 bases not matched to a gene; V was cut back by 6 bases and J by 3 bases. The CDR3 length is 16 residues. The CDR3 sequence: CASSPLLAGGTDTQYF. CDR3 coding DNA: TGTGCCAGCAGCCCTCTTCTAGCGGGGGGGACAGATACGCAGTATTTT.

The chain carries TRBV27 and TRBJ2-7; possible D gene TRBD2, 5 bases. Germline CDR1 and CDR2: MNHEY and SMNVEV (reference sequence). The germline V and J ends were trimmed by 7 bases and 5 bases, with 21 bases remaining between them. The CDR3 is 15 amino acids. Here the CDR3 reads CASKRVTRGIDEQYF. The CDR3 nucleotides read TGTGCCAGCAAGAGAGTGACTCGGGGAATCGACGAGCAGTACTTC.

The chain employs TRBV5-4 and TRBJ1-2, with 8 bases that match TRBD1. Germline CDR1 SGHNT, CDR2 YYREEE (reference sequence). CDR3 length: 13 amino acids. The junction had 5 bases not matched to a gene; V was cut back by 5 bases and J by 5 bases. The CDR3 sequence: CASSFDRGYGYTF. CDR3 nucleotides: TGTGCCAGCAGTTTTGACAGGGGTTATGGCTACACCTTC.

J is TRBJ2-6 and V is TRBV5-4; unclear D gene. Trimming removed 4 bases at V and 0 bases at J, with 5 bases between. CDR1 is SGHNT, CDR2 YYREEE, per germline (reference sequence). This CDR3 region has 14 residues. Written as DNA, the CDR3 is TGTGCCAGCAGCGGGCGCTCTGGGGCCAACGTCCTGACTTTC. Protein: CASSGRSGANVLTF. The full variable domain, with the rest looked up from reference TRBV5-4 and TRBJ2-6, is ETGVTQSPTHLIKTRGQQVTLRCSSQSGHNTVSWYQQALGQGPQFIFQYYREEENGRGNFPPRFSGLQFPNYSSELNVNALELDDSALYLCASSGRSGANVLTFGAGSRLTVL.

V usage is TRBV12-3 or TRBV12-4 and J usage is TRBJ1-1; D not resolved. The CDR3 has 11 amino acids. V dropped 6 bases and J dropped 10 bases, with 12 bases sitting between them. The CDR3 reads CASSPGSRAFF. The CDR3 DNA reads TGTGCCAGCAGCCCCGGGTCGAGAGCTTTCTTT.

This clone occurred a few times. CDR3 bases: TGCGCCAGCAGCCAAGGAGCTCCCCCTTTTTTGAACACTGAAGCTTTCTTT. Protein sequence: CASSQGAPPFLNTEAFF. The V gene is TRBV4-1, the J gene TRBJ1-1; no clear D. The ends were cut back, 1 base at V and 0 bases at J, with 15 bases in the middle. The CDR3 sequence is 17 residues long. Germline V gene lookup returns CDR1 MGHRA and CDR2 YSYEKL.

The chain has TRBV5-6 and TRBJ1-2, with a possible D match to TRBD1 (6 bases). Trimming removed 0 bases from V and 4 bases from J, with 10 bases in between. Germline assignment: CDR1 SGHDT and CDR2 YYEEEE. This CDR3 spans 14 amino acids. In DNA form, the CDR3 reads TGTGCCAGCAGCTTGGTCGGGGGGCCCTATGGCTACACCTTC. Its protein is CASSLVGGPYGYTF.

The chain has TRBV7-3 and TRBJ2-1; 7 positions agree with TRBD2. CDR1 is SGHTA, CDR2 FQGTGA, per germline. CDR3 size: 13 residues. J lost 8 bases, V lost 8 bases, and 9 bases had no gene match. CDR3 loop: CASRQSAGDEQFF. Written as DNA, the CDR3 is TGTGCCAGCCGACAGTCCGCGGGAGATGAGCAGTTCTTC.

V usage is TRBV4-1 and J usage is TRBJ1-5; possibly TRBD1 for D (5 bases). The CDR3 spans 18 residues. CDR1 MGHRA and CDR2 YSYEKL come from the germline V gene. V lost 3 bases and J 0 bases, leaving 18 bases between the germline ends. CDR3 loop: CASSQLATVVNSNQPQHF. CDR3 sequence (DNA): TGCGCCAGCAGCCAGCTCGCGACAGTAGTCAATAGCAATCAGCCCCAGCATTTT.

The chain uses TRBV18 and TRBJ2-1; 7 bases agree with TRBD2. V lost 1 base to trimming and J lost 8 bases; unmatched junction nucleotides: 2. Per the germline V gene, CDR1 is KGHSH and CDR2 is LQKENI. This CDR3 has 13 amino acids. The CDR3 here is CASSPLGGYEQFF. The CDR3 DNA sequence: TGTGCCAGCTCACCACTCGGGGGGTATGAGCAGTTCTTC.

Here the CDR3 reads CASSSMGASRNEQFF. In nucleotides, the CDR3 is TGTGCCAGTAGTTCTATGGGAGCTAGCCGGAATGAGCAGTTCTTC. The genes are TRBV19 and TRBJ2-1; possible D gene TRBD2, 5 bases. CDR3 size: 15 residues. Germline lookup yields CDR1 LNHDA and CDR2 SQIVND (reference sequence). V gave up 5 bases and J gave up 7 bases, with 18 bases separating them.

This chain's CDR3 is CASSPRSLLSGSSSYNEQFF. The CDR3 DNA follows: TGTGCCAGCAGCCCCCGCTCCCTCCTCAGCGGCAGCAGTTCCTACAATGAGCAGTTCTTC. The chain joins TRBV14 to TRBJ2-1; TRBD2 might be the D (5 bases). The CDR3 length is 20 residues. CDR1 and CDR2 (germline): SGHDN, FVKESK. With 4 bases removed from V and 1 base from J, the gap between germline ends came to 26 bases.

V usage is TRBV5-1 and J usage is TRBJ1-2; D is undetermined. Germline CDR1 SGHRS, CDR2 YFSETQ. The CDR3 runs 13 residues. The V end was cut by 0 bases, the J end by 5 bases, with 8 bases between. Written as DNA, the CDR3 is TGCGCCAGCAGCTTGGAACCGGGATATGGCTACACCTTC. Translating it yields CASSLEPGYGYTF.

This chain connects TRBV9 to TRBJ1-2, with D perhaps TRBD1 (5 bases). Germline values: CDR1 SGDLS, CDR2 YYNGEE. The V end lost 0 bases, the J end lost 2 bases, and 14 bases lay between the germline ends. CDR3 length: 16 residues. The CDR3 DNA reads as TGTGCCAGCAGCGTAGTGGGGGGGAATACCAACTATGGCTACACCTTC. As protein: CASSVVGGNTNYGYTF.

This clone showed up just a few times. The V call is TRBV18, the J call TRBJ1-6; a weak D match, TRBD1 (5 bases). V lost 3 bases and J lost 8, with 8 bases in between. Per the germline V gene, CDR1 is KGHSH and CDR2 is LQKENI. The CDR3 is made up of 13 amino acids. The CDR3 DNA reads as TGTGCCAGCTCACCGGACATCGATTCACCCCTCCACTTT. Amino acid sequence: CASSPDIDSPLHF.